The T cell receptor (beta chain) described here comes from a study of blood T cell repertoires in COVID-19. Study information: The samples span acute and convalescent COVID-19 from the United States, Italy and Spain. Nucleic acid was either cDNA or gDNA, and it came from T cells, B-cell-depleted T cells, or PBMCs.

The CDR3 has 15 amino acids. Trimming removed 2 bases from V and 4 bases from J, with 15 bases in between. From germline, CDR1 is SGHTS and CDR2 YDEGEE. Original data processing: Quantification of nucleated cells was approximated via reference gene primer amplification. This table comes from immunoSEQ multiplex PCR, and its TCRdb copy is limited to in-frame clones, with some not included. V and J calls plus clone size are reproduced from that table; the DNA served to infer D and trimming. The sample includes 190,000 or so clones, 70% to 90% of them seen just once. The clonotype originates from a woman aged 25 to 39 who had been exposed to COVID-19. The sequencing input was PBMCs or T cells enriched from blood (not recorded which). V usage is TRBV5-8 and J usage is TRBJ1-2, with D perhaps TRBD1 (6 bases). The CDR3 nucleotides are TGTGCCAGCAGCTTTGGCGGGGGCACCCGCTATGGCTACACCTTC. It specifies CASSFGGGTRYGYTF. The full variable domain, its missing parts supplied by reference TRBV5-8 and TRBJ1-2, is EAGVTQSPTHLIKTRGQQATLRCSPISGHTSVYWYQQALGLGLQFLLWYDEGEERNRGNFPPRFSGRQFPNYSSELNVNALELEDSALYLCASSFGGGTRYGYTFGSGTRLTVV.